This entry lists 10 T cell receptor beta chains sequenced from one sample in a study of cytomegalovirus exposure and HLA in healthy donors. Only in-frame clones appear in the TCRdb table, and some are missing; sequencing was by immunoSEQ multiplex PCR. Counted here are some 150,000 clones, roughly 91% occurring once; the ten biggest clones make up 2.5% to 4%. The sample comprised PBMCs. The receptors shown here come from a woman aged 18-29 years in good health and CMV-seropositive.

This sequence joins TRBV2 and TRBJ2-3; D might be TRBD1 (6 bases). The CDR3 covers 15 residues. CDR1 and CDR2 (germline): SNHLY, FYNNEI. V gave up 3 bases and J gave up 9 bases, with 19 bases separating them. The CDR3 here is CASSEEQGWVATQYF. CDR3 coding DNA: TGTGCCAGCAGTGAGGAACAGGGATGGGTGGCCACGCAGTATTTT.

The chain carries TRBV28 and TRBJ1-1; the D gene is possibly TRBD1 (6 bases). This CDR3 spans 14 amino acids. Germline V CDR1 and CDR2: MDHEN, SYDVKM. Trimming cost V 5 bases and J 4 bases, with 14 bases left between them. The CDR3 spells CASSRTGFPTEAFF. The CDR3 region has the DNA TGTGCCAGCAGTCGAACAGGGTTCCCCACTGAAGCTTTCTTT.

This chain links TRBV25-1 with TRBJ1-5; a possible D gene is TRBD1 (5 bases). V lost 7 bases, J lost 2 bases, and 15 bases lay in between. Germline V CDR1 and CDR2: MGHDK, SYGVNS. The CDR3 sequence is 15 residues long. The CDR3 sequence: CASTIQRGCNQPQHF. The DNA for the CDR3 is TGTGCCAGCACGATCCAACGGGGGTGCAATCAGCCCCAGCATTTT.

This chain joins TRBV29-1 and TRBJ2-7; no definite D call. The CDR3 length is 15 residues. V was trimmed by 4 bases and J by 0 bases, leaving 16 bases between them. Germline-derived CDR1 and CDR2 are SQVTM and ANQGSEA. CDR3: CSVGLGSGLSYEQYF. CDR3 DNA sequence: TGCAGCGTTGGGCTTGGTTCAGGCCTCTCCTACGAGCAGTACTTC.

The CDR3 region is CASSFFFADTQYF. DNA of the CDR3: TGTGCCAGCAGCTTTTTCTTCGCAGATACGCAGTATTTT. The chain couples TRBV7-8 to TRBJ2-3; the D is unclear. There are 13 residues in the CDR3. Germline V CDR1 and CDR2: SGHVS, FQNEAQ. Trimming took 3 bases from V and 4 from J, leaving 8 bases between them.

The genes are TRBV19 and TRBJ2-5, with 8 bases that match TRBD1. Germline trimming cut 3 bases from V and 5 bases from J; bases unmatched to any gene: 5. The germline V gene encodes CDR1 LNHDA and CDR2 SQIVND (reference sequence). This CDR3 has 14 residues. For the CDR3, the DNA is TGTGCCAGTAGTATCAGGCCAGGGGGCGAGACCCAGTACTTC. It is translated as CASSIRPGGETQYF.

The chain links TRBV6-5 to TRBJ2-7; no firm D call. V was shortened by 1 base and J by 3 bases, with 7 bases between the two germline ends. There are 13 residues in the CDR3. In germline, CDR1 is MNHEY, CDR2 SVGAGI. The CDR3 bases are TGTGCCAGCAGTTACTTGGCAGACTACGAGCAGTACTTC. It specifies CASSYLADYEQYF.

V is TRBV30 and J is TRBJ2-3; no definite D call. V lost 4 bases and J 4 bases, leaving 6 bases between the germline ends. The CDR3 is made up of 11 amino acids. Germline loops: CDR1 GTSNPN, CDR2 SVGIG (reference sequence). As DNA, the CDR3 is TGTGCCTGGAAAATAGCAGATACGCAGTATTTT. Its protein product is CAWKIADTQYF.

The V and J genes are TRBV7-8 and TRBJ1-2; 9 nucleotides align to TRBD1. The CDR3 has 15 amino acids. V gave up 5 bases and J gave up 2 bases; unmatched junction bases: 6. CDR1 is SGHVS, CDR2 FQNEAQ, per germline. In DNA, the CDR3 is TGTGCCAGCAGCCTCGGACAGGGGCCAAACTATGGCTACACCTTC. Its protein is CASSLGQGPNYGYTF.

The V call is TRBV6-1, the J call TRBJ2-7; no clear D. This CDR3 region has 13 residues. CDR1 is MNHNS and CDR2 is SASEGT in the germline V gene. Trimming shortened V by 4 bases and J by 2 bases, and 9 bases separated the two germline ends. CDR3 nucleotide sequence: TGTGCCAGCAGTGCAGGCTTAACCTACGAGCAGTACTTC. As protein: CASSAGLTYEQYF.